These T cell receptor beta chains were read from a single sample in a study of cytomegalovirus exposure and HLA in healthy donors. TCRdb's table, derived via immunoSEQ multiplex PCR, lists solely in-frame clones and lacks some. This table holds 170,000 or so clones, 70% to 85% found once. The material sequenced was PBMCs. These receptors came from a young man in good health and CMV-seronegative. The CDR3 runs from the conserved cysteine through the conserved F or W. The order of the fields is CDR3 DNA, CDR3 protein, clone size, D gene, J gene, V gene. D genes are given only for firm matches. Expanded clones get a size class; other rows say once, few or many, or leave the size out.

TGTGCCTGGAGAGGGACAGGGGGGTACAATGAGCAGTTCTTC	CAWRGTGGYNEQFF	.	TRBD1	TRBJ2-1	TRBV30
TGTGCCAGCAGCGAGGGACAGGGGGCAAACGAGCAGTACTTC	CASSEGQGANEQYF	once	TRBD1	TRBJ2-7	TRBV27
TGTGCCAGTAGTATTCTTGCGGGAGCTAGCAATGAGCAGTTCTTC	CASSILAGASNEQFF	.	TRBD2	TRBJ2-1	TRBV19
TGTGCCAGCAGCCCACTGGGGAGGCTAGTTTATCGTGAGCAGTTCTTC	CASSPLGRLVYREQFF	.	.	TRBJ2-1	TRBV9
TGCGCCAGCAGCCAAGAGAGCGGGGCGTCCTACAATGAGCAGTTCTTC	CASSQESGASYNEQFF	.	TRBD2	TRBJ2-1	TRBV4-3
TGTGCCAGCAGTTTAATAGGACAGGGTGGCCACGAGCAGTACTTC	CASSLIGQGGHEQYF	.	TRBD1	TRBJ2-7	TRBV27
TGCAGTGGGGAGGAGAACAATGAGCAGTTCTTC	CSGEENNEQFF	.	.	TRBJ2-1	TRBV20-1
TGTGCCTGGAGTGTACGGGGGAGTCAAGAGACCCAGTACTTC	CAWSVRGSQETQYF	.	.	TRBJ2-5	TRBV30
TGTGCCAGCAGTGCCAGGGGGAACACTGAAGCTTTCTTT	CASSARGNTEAFF	.	.	TRBJ1-1	TRBV2
TGCGCCAGCAGCTGGGGGGACAGGGAGGCTTCACCCCTCCACTTT	CASSWGDREASPLHF	.	TRBD1	TRBJ1-6	TRBV5-1
TGTGCCAGCGGGGGGACTCGCGGGAATGACAATGAGCAGTTCTTC	CASGGTRGNDNEQFF	.	.	TRBJ2-1	TRBV11-2
TGTGCCACCAGCAGAGTGGAGGACAGGGGAATGAACACTGAAGCTTTCTTT	CATSRVEDRGMNTEAFF	.	TRBD1	TRBJ1-1	TRBV15
TGTGCCAGTAGTATAGGGTCCAGGGGCTCTTACAATGAGCAGTTCTTC	CASSIGSRGSYNEQFF	few	.	TRBJ2-1	TRBV19
TGTGCCAGCAGCTCCACAGGCAATGAGCAGTTCTTC	CASSSTGNEQFF	.	.	TRBJ2-1	TRBV7-2
TGTGCCAGCAGCCAACCGGGACTGTTCTACGAGCAGTACTTC	CASSQPGLFYEQYF	.	.	TRBJ2-7	TRBV4-2
TGTGCCAGCAGCTTACGACAGGGGGCGGGCTCTGGGGCCAACGTCCTGACTTTC	CASSLRQGAGSGANVLTF	.	TRBD1	TRBJ2-6	TRBV5-6
TGTGCCAGCAGTTACTCTCTGGGAGCGGAGATCCACGAGCAGTACTTC	CASSYSLGAEIHEQYF	.	.	TRBJ2-7	TRBV6-5
TGTGCCAGCAGCCTCATAGCGGGGACCTCAGATACGCAGTATTTT	CASSLIAGTSDTQYF	once	TRBD2	TRBJ2-3	TRBV14
TGCGCCAGCAGCCAAGGTACAGGAGGGCGAACCCTCCACTTT	CASSQGTGGRTLHF	.	.	TRBJ1-6	TRBV4-1
TGTGCCAGCAGCCCGAGGGACAGACGCTACAATGAGCAGTTCTTC	CASSPRDRRYNEQFF	many	TRBD1	TRBJ2-1	TRBV7-9
TGTGCCAGCAGCTTATCAAGGTCCAGGGGGCCATCCTACGAGCAGTACTTC	CASSLSRSRGPSYEQYF	once	TRBD1	TRBJ2-7	TRBV13
TGTGCCAGCAGCTTGGGCGGGAGTGATGAGCAGTTCTTC	CASSLGGSDEQFF	.	TRBD2	TRBJ2-1	TRBV7-9
TGCAGCGTTGTGTGGGAGGGCGCAGATACGCAGTATTTT	CSVVWEGADTQYF	.	TRBD2	TRBJ2-3	TRBV29-1